What follows are 14 T cell receptor beta chains derived from one specimen sequenced in a study of blood T cell repertoires in COVID-19. The data were produced by immunoSEQ multiplex PCR, yet TCRdb's version contains in-frame clones alone and is incomplete. The repertoire has 68,000 or so clones, around 84% of them found once; the top ten carry around 4%. Sequenced input: peripheral blood. The receptors were sampled from a man aged 50 to 59 with acute or convalescent COVID-19.

This clone was seen a few times. The rearrangement joins TRBV27 to TRBJ2-3; 10 bases are shared with TRBD2. The CDR3 sequence is 15 residues long. Germline assignment: CDR1 MNHEY and CDR2 SMNVEV (reference sequence). V lost 5 bases, J lost 4 bases, and 6 bases stayed unmatched. CDR3 in amino acids: CASSHRLAGADTQYF. The CDR3 DNA reads as TGTGCCAGCAGTCACCGGCTAGCGGGAGCAGATACGCAGTATTTT.

The chain has TRBV28 and TRBJ1-2; D is uncertain. The CDR3 has 13 amino acids. V lost 8 bases to trimming and J lost 2 bases, with 12 bases between them. Germline CDR1 and CDR2: MDHEN and SYDVKM. The CDR3 loop is CASSTEVNYGYTF. The CDR3 region has the DNA TGTGCCAGCTCTACGGAGGTGAACTATGGCTACACCTTC.

The chain employs TRBV24-1 and TRBJ1-5, with D possibly matching TRBD1 (6 bases). CDR3 size: 15 residues. The germline CDR1 and CDR2 sequences are KGHDR and SFDVKD. V was pared by 5 bases and J by 4 bases, with 14 bases between. CDR3 nucleotide sequence: TGTGCCACCAGTGCCGGCGACAGGCTTAATCAGCCCCAGCATTTT. Protein product: CATSAGDRLNQPQHF.

This chain links TRBV28 with TRBJ1-1, with D unclear. The CDR3 is 13 amino acids. Germline-derived CDR1 and CDR2 are MDHEN and SYDVKM. V lost 3 bases to trimming and J lost 4 bases, with 9 bases between them. The CDR3 nucleotides are TGTGCCAGCAGTTTGCCCGCCAGCACTGAAGCTTTCTTT. Translated, it gives CASSLPASTEAFF.

Only one count was recorded for this clone. The chain's CDR3 is CASSQRPPGSGTYNEQFF. DNA of the CDR3: TGCGCCAGCAGCCAGAGACCACCGGGCTCAGGGACCTACAATGAGCAGTTCTTC. The chain couples TRBV4-1 to TRBJ2-1, with D possibly TRBD1 on 5 matching bases. V was trimmed by 3 bases and J by 2 bases, leaving 20 bases between them. This CDR3 region has 18 residues. Germline CDR1 is MGHRA and CDR2 is YSYEKL.

The chain carries TRBV9 and TRBJ1-2, with a tentative D call TRBD1 (5 bases). The CDR3 consists of 15 residues. Trimming stripped 3 bases from V and 6 bases from J, with 18 bases between. Germline values: CDR1 SGDLS, CDR2 YYNGEE. CDR3 sequence reads: CASSATTGGADGYTF. CDR3 DNA: TGTGCCAGCAGCGCCACAACGGGAGGGGCGGATGGCTACACCTTC.

In regard to this clone: A junction end diverges from the germline sequence, so it may reflect a read error. The sample holds other DNA sequences that translate to the same CDR3. The chain carries TRBV7-3 and TRBJ2-7, with D tentatively TRBD2 (6 bases). CDR1 is SGHTA, CDR2 FQGTGA, per germline. The CDR3 spans 14 residues. The CDR3 nucleotides are TGTGCCAGCAGCCTTATGGGAGGCTCCAACGAGCAGTACTTC. Amino acid sequence: CASSLMGGSNEQYF.

V usage is TRBV5-4 and J usage is TRBJ2-7; D is uncertain. V shed 4 bases and J shed 3 bases, with 8 bases lying between them. CDR1 and CDR2 (germline): SGHNT, YYREEE (reference sequence). This CDR3 spans 12 amino acids. The chain's CDR3 is CASSVDGYEQYF. CDR3 sequence (DNA): TGTGCCAGCAGCGTGGACGGCTACGAGCAGTACTTC.

Note on this clone: One junction end does not reproduce the germline sequence, and a read error may be involved. The J gene is TRBJ1-3, the V gene TRBV7-9; 7 nucleotides match TRBD1. In germline, CDR1 is SEHNR, CDR2 FQNEAQ (reference sequence). This CDR3 has 11 residues. The CDR3 bases are TGTGCCAGCAGCCCTAGCCGGGGACAGAATTTT. Translation: CASSPSRGQNF.

This CDR3 is CASSWRTSGSDEQFF. CDR3 nucleotide sequence: TGTGCCAGCAGTTGGAGGACTAGCGGCTCCGATGAGCAGTTCTTC. The gene calls are TRBV6-5 and TRBJ2-1, with 10 bases that match TRBD2. The CDR3 length is 15 residues. V shed 4 bases and J 8 bases; nucleotides not matched to a gene: 8. Germline CDR1 is MNHEY and CDR2 is SVGAGI.

This chain joins TRBV28 and TRBJ2-1; 12 bases fit TRBD2. Trimming removed 6 bases from V and 16 bases from J; junction bases left unmatched: 10. Germline CDR1 MDHEN, CDR2 SYDVKM. The CDR3 has 13 amino acids. The CDR3 nucleotides are TGTGCCAGCAGACTCCCTACTAGCGGGGGGAGTTTCTTC. This translates into CASRLPTSGGSFF.

The chain employs TRBV2 and TRBJ1-1; D is possibly TRBD1 (5 bases). In germline, CDR1 is SNHLY, CDR2 FYNNEI. Trimming took off 6 bases at V and 0 bases at J, with 17 bases between the two ends. The CDR3 contains 16 residues. The CDR3 loop reads CASRLVQDTMNTEAFF. The CDR3 nucleotides read TGTGCCAGCAGATTGGTACAGGACACTATGAACACTGAAGCTTTCTTT.

The chain has TRBV11-3 and TRBJ2-1; possible D gene TRBD1, 5 bases. CDR3 length equals 15 residues. CDR1 is SGHNT, CDR2 YENEEA, per germline. Trimming shortened V by 3 bases and J by 3 bases, and 12 bases separated the two germline ends. CDR3 sequence (DNA): TGTGCCAGCAGCTTCAGGGAATCGCGCTACAATGAGCAGTTCTTC. Protein sequence: CASSFRESRYNEQFF.

This chain connects TRBV9 to TRBJ1-6; TRBD1 agrees at 10 bases. CDR1 and CDR2 from the germline V gene are SGDLS and YYNGEE. The CDR3 length is 15 residues. J lost 9 bases, V lost 4 bases, and 7 bases had no gene match. The CDR3 DNA is TGTGCCAGCAGCTCCAGTGGGACAGGGGTTTCACCCCTCCACTTT. Translation: CASSSSGTGVSPLHF.